These 28 T cell receptor beta chains were sequenced from one sample in a study of metastatic and nonmetastatic thyroid tumors. TCRdb re-analyzed the PCR reads through MiXCR. The sample records approximately 24,000 clones, about 21% being singletons. Patients underwent thyroid surgery, and none had received any treatment before it. Material for sequencing was blood. The receptors were gathered from a male donor with papillary thyroid cancer or a benign thyroid nodule (not recorded which). Some clones in this sample may be carry-over from other donors' samples.

This clone was counted a few times. V and J are TRBV6-1 and TRBJ1-6, with D perhaps matching TRBD1 (5 bases). Trimming left V 8 bases short and J 5 bases short, with 13 bases between. Germline loops: CDR1 MNHNS, CDR2 SASEGT. The CDR3 sequence is 14 residues long. CDR3 nucleotide sequence: TGTGCCAGCGGGGCCCAGCCAGATAATTCACCCCTCCACTTT. This encodes CASGAQPDNSPLHF.

This chain joins TRBV15 and TRBJ1-1; D is unclear. V was pared by 3 bases and J by 5 bases, with 10 bases between. Germline V CDR1 and CDR2: LNHNV, YYDKDF (reference sequence). CDR3 length: 13 residues. CDR3 coding DNA: TGTGCCACCAGCAGCACGACAAGGACTGAAGCTTTCTTT. Amino acids: CATSSTTRTEAFF.

This clone was detected ten times or more. This chain connects TRBV12-5 to TRBJ2-5; D perhaps matches TRBD1 (5 bases). V lost 3 bases and J lost 3, with 14 bases in between. The CDR3 loop spans 15 amino acids. Germline CDR1 and CDR2: LGHNT and FRNRAP. The CDR3: CASGLGVRVEETQYF. The CDR3 DNA sequence: TGTGCTAGTGGTTTAGGAGTCAGGGTGGAAGAGACCCAGTACTTC.

At least ten counts were recorded for this clone. The CDR3 region has the DNA TGTGCCAGCACCCGGACAGGAGGTAATCAGTCGCCCCAGCATTTT. This encodes CASTRTGGNQSPQHF. The V call is TRBV2, the J call TRBJ1-5; 7 bases align to TRBD1. There are 15 residues in the CDR3. V trimming: 7 bases; J trimming: 9 bases; junction bases outside the gene matches: 15. Germline V gene lookup returns CDR1 SNHLY and CDR2 FYNNEI.

This clone has just one count. V gene TRBV4-1 combines with J gene TRBJ2-7; 8 bases align to TRBD2. CDR3 size: 15 residues. The trim removed 0 bases at V and 2 bases at J, leaving 3 bases unmatched. Germline CDR1 is MGHRA and CDR2 is YSYEKL. The DNA for the CDR3 is TGCGCCAGCAGCCAAGAAGGGACTAGTCCCTACGAGCAGTACTTC. Its protein is CASSQEGTSPYEQYF.

This clone was recorded many times. A single base separates this from a much larger clone, so it may be a read error. Other nucleotide sequences from this sample produce the same CDR3. CDR3 loop: CSASGPGRSSNDEQYF. The CDR3 region has the DNA TGCAGCGCTAGCGGTCCGGGACGGTCCTCAAATGACGAGCAGTACTTC. The rearrangement uses TRBV20-1 and TRBJ2-7; 7 positions agree with TRBD2. The CDR3 loop spans 16 amino acids. The germline CDR1 and CDR2 sequences are DFQATT and SNEGSKA (reference sequence).

This clone was seen a handful of times. The chain joins TRBV6-1 to TRBJ2-3; 7 bases map to TRBD1. V shed 2 bases and J 2 bases; nucleotides not matched to a gene: 10. Germline V CDR1 and CDR2: MNHNS, SASEGT. The CDR3 spans 17 residues. The chain's CDR3 is CASSESVGQWITDTQYF. CDR3 DNA sequence: TGTGCCAGCAGTGAATCTGTGGGACAGTGGATCACAGATACGCAGTATTTT.

In this sample, this clone is medium-sized. The chain links TRBV5-1 to TRBJ1-6; maybe TRBD1 (6 bases). The CDR3 runs to 17 residues. Germline V gene lookup returns CDR1 SGHRS and CDR2 YFSETQ. V was clipped by 4 bases and J by 8 bases, with 22 bases between them. CDR3 loop: CASSPRMTPRGHSPLHF. DNA for the CDR3: TGCGCCAGCAGCCCACGGATGACACCGCGGGGGCATTCACCCCTCCACTTT.

This clone was recorded many times. The chain employs TRBV5-1 and TRBJ2-7; 16 positions agree with TRBD2. The germline CDR1 and CDR2 sequences are SGHRS and YFSETQ. The CDR3 has 16 residues. The ends lost 4 bases at V and 1 base at J; junction bases unmatched: 2. The CDR3 nucleotides are TGCGCCAGCAGCCCGGGACTAGCGGGAGGGTCCTACGAGCAGTACTTC. It translates to CASSPGLAGGSYEQYF.

To note about this clone: At one end, the junction sequence differs from germline, possibly due to a read error. The chain carries TRBV6-2 or TRBV6-3 and TRBJ2-5; tentative D call: TRBD1 (6 bases). The germline V gene encodes CDR1 MNHEY and CDR2 SVGEGT. CDR3 length: 15 residues. In DNA form, the CDR3 reads TGTGTCAGCAGACATCCTAACAGGGTCGGTGAGACCCAGTACTTC. Protein: CVSRHPNRVGETQYF.

This clone was detected a few times. The chain links TRBV28 to TRBJ2-1; D is unresolved. CDR1 is MDHEN, CDR2 SYDVKM, per germline. There are 16 residues in the CDR3. With 7 bases removed from V and 6 bases from J, the gap between germline ends came to 22 bases. The CDR3 spells CASIPPTGRRCNEQFF. The CDR3 coding sequence is TGTGCCAGCATCCCTCCAACTGGGCGAAGGTGCAATGAGCAGTTCTTC.

This clone was observed at least ten times. V usage is TRBV27 and J usage is TRBJ2-3; TRBD2 agrees at 10 bases. V gave up 5 bases and J gave up 2 bases; unmatched junction bases: 7. Germline V lookup: CDR1 MNHEY, CDR2 SMNVEV (reference sequence). The CDR3 loop spans 16 amino acids. CDR3 protein: CASSHLAGEYTDTQYF. Here the CDR3 DNA reads TGTGCCAGCAGTCACCTAGCGGGAGAGTACACAGATACGCAGTATTTT.

In regard to this clone: One end of the junction fails to match germline, which may point to a read error. V usage is TRBV2 and J usage is TRBJ2-5; 9 positions match TRBD1. The germline gives CDR1 SNHLY, CDR2 FYNNEI. The CDR3 covers 14 residues. The CDR3 DNA is TGTGCCGGCAGTCAGGTACAGGGGGCCGAGACCCAGTACTTC. It translates to CAGSQVQGAETQYF.

This clone was found many times. Other DNA sequences in the sample encode the same CDR3. The CDR3 region has the DNA TGTGCCAGCACCTCCCCCCGGTACAGGGGGGTCGATGAGCAGTTCTTC. Encoded protein: CASTSPRYRGVDEQFF. The chain combines TRBV28 with TRBJ2-1, with 8 bases aligning to TRBD1. Germline CDR1 and CDR2: MDHEN and SYDVKM. CDR3 length equals 16 residues. With V trimmed by 7 bases and J by 8 bases, 16 bases remained unmatched.

The chain carries TRBV5-1 and TRBJ2-6; D is uncertain. V dropped 6 bases and J dropped 0 bases, with 13 bases sitting between them. The CDR3 has 16 amino acids. Germline-derived CDR1 and CDR2 are SGHRS and YFSETQ. CDR3 in DNA: TGCGCCAGCACTCAAGTACAGCCCTCTGGGGCCAACGTCCTGACTTTC. This translates into CASTQVQPSGANVLTF. Drawing the rest from reference TRBV5-1 and TRBJ2-6, the complete variable domain is KAGVTQTPRYLIKTRGQQVTLSCSPISGHRSVSWYQQTPGQGLQFLFEYFSETQRNKGNFPGRFSGRQFSNSRSEMNVSTLELGDSALYLCASTQVQPSGANVLTFGAGSRLTVL.

This clone was recorded many times. This may arise from a read error, as a much more abundant clone is one base away. The V gene is TRBV15, the J gene TRBJ2-7; 8 bases line up with TRBD2. Germline CDR1 is LNHNV and CDR2 is YYDKDF (reference sequence). This CDR3 comprises 15 residues. The CDR3 protein is CATSLGRDYSYKQYF. As DNA, the CDR3 is TGTGCCACCAGCCTCGGGAGGGACTACTCCTACAAGCAGTACTTC.

V is TRBV3-1 and J is TRBJ1-2; 9 positions agree with TRBD1. The CDR3 has 14 amino acids. Germline CDR1 is LGHDT and CDR2 is YNNKEL (reference sequence). The trim removed 0 bases at V and 7 bases at J, leaving 3 bases unmatched. The CDR3 here is CASSQEGTGSGYTF. CDR3 DNA sequence: TGTGCCAGCAGCCAAGAGGGGACAGGGTCTGGCTACACCTTC.

As to this clone: At one end the junction does not follow the germline gene, possibly because of a read error. This chain links TRBV6-2 or TRBV6-3 with TRBJ2-1; 9 nucleotides match TRBD2. The CDR3 has 16 amino acids. The V gene's germline CDR1 is MNHEY and CDR2 SVGEGT. The CDR3 is CASRRGGNCAYNDQFF. The CDR3 coding sequence is TGTGCCAGCAGGCGGGGGGGTAATTGTGCCTACAATGATCAGTTCTTC.

This clone was seen a few times. One end of the junction varies from germline; a read error may be responsible. CDR3: CAGRRSTGQASYEQYF. CDR3 in DNA: TGTGCCGGCAGACGATCGACTGGACAGGCGTCCTACGAGCAGTACTTC. V gene TRBV6-1 combines with J gene TRBJ2-7, with 7 bases identical to TRBD1. The CDR3 has 16 residues. Looked up from germline, CDR1 is MNHNS and CDR2 is SASEGT.

In this sample, this clone turned up many times. The chain uses TRBV20-1 and TRBJ2-3; 9 nucleotides line up with TRBD2. The CDR3 length is 15 residues. The J segment lost 2 bases and the V segment lost 6 bases, leaving 9 bases of the junction unmatched. The germline CDR1 and CDR2 sequences are DFQATT and SNEGSKA (reference sequence). The CDR3 DNA is TGCAGTGCCCCGACGGCTAGCGGGATCACAGATACGCAGTATTTT. The encoded protein is CSAPTASGITDTQYF.

The table lists this clone with many counts. CDR3 sequence reads: CASSSNRAIQETQYF. CDR3 nucleotide sequence: TGTGCCAGCAGCTCAAACAGGGCAATCCAAGAGACCCAGTACTTC. The J gene is TRBJ2-5, the V gene TRBV11-2, with TRBD1 as a possible D gene (6 bases). V shed 4 bases and J shed 1 base, with 13 bases lying between them. The CDR3 length is 15 residues. CDR1 is SGHAT, CDR2 FQNNGV, per germline.

This clone was seen at least ten times. The chain is built from TRBV11-3 and TRBJ2-2; a possible D gene is TRBD2 (5 bases). The CDR3 loop spans 13 amino acids. V lost 5 bases to trimming and J lost 7 bases, with 11 bases between them. Germline CDR1 and CDR2: SGHNT and YENEEA. CDR3 in DNA: TGTGCCAGCAGCATCCGAGGGATCGGGGAGCTGTTTTTT. Translated, it gives CASSIRGIGELFF.

This clone occurred many times. The chain has TRBV5-1 and TRBJ2-7, with 9 positions matching TRBD1. V lost 6 bases to trimming and J lost 2 bases; unmatched junction nucleotides: 6. CDR3 size: 14 residues. Germline V gene sequence: CDR1 SGHRS, CDR2 YFSETQ. The CDR3 here is CASTRDRGTYEQYF. CDR3 nucleotide sequence: TGCGCCAGCACAAGAGACAGGGGGACCTACGAGCAGTACTTC.

This clone has ten or more counts. The gene calls are TRBV7-9 and TRBJ2-4; weak D call: TRBD1 (7 bases). This CDR3 region has 15 residues. Trimming cost V 3 bases and J 5 bases, with 14 bases left between them. From germline, CDR1 is SEHNR and CDR2 FQNEAQ (reference sequence). In nucleotides, the CDR3 is TGTGCCAGCAGCTTCAGGGGGGACGCCCAAAACATTCAGTACTTC. Protein: CASSFRGDAQNIQYF.

The sample holds many counts of this clone. This sequence joins TRBV19 and TRBJ2-7, with TRBD2 matching 11 bases. The CDR3 is 13 amino acids. The V gene end was trimmed by 10 bases and the J gene end by 6 bases; junction bases not matched to a gene: 8. Germline values: CDR1 LNHDA, CDR2 SQIVND (reference sequence). The CDR3: CATSFGLAGEQYF. The CDR3 nucleotides read TGTGCCACCAGTTTCGGACTAGCGGGCGAGCAGTACTTC.

This clone has at least ten counts. The chain combines TRBV20-1 with TRBJ2-1; D gene ambiguous. CDR1 and CDR2 from the germline V gene are DFQATT and SNEGSKA (reference sequence). V lost 1 base and J lost 8, with 9 bases in between. The CDR3 contains 12 residues. CDR3 loop: CSARARMDEQFF. Written as DNA, the CDR3 is TGCAGTGCTAGAGCTAGAATGGATGAGCAGTTCTTC.

This clone has a handful of counts. The V and J genes are TRBV10-2 and TRBJ1-3; D gene ambiguous. Germline V lookup: CDR1 WSHSY, CDR2 SAAADI. CDR3 length equals 13 residues. Trimming took 4 bases from V and 0 from J, leaving 4 bases between them. The CDR3 DNA reads TGCGCCAGCAGTGGTTACTCTGGAAACACCATATATTTT. Its protein is CASSGYSGNTIYF.

J is TRBJ2-1 and V is TRBV20-1, with 10 positions matching TRBD1. Germline V gene data show CDR1 as DFQATT and CDR2 as SNEGSKA (reference sequence). The trim removed 6 bases at V and 0 bases at J, leaving 5 bases unmatched. The CDR3 has 15 residues. DNA for the CDR3: TGCAGTGCCAGCAGGACAGGGGGCTCCTACAATGAGCAGTTCTTC. Translating gives CSASRTGGSYNEQFF.